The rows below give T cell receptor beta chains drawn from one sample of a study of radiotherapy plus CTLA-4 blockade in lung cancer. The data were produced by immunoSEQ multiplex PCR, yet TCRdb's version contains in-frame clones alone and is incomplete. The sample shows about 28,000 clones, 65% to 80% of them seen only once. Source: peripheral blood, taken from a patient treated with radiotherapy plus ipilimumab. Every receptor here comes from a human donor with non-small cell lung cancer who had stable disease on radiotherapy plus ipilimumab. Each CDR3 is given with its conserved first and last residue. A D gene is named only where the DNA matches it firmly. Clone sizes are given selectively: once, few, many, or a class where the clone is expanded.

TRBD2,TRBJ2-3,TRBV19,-,CASSRPQAGSYTDTQYF,TGTGCCAGTAGTAGGCCCCAAGCGGGGTCTTACACAGATACGCAGTATTTT
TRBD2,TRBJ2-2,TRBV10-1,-,CASSGTSGTGELFF,TGCGCCAGCAGTGGGACTAGCGGTACCGGGGAGCTGTTTTTT
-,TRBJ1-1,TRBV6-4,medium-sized,CASSVGHENTEAFF,TGTGCCAGCAGTGTGGGGCATGAGAACACTGAAGCTTTCTTT
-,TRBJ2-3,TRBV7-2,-,CASSRTSTDTQYF,TGTGCCAGCAGCCGGACTAGCACAGATACGCAGTATTTT
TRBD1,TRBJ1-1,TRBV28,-,CASSSTGWSTEAFF,TGTGCCAGCAGTTCGACAGGGTGGAGCACTGAAGCTTTCTTT
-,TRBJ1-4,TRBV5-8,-,CASSTAGTRREKLFF,TGTGCCAGCAGCACCGCGGGTACAAGGAGGGAAAAACTGTTTTTT
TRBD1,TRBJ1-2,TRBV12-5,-,CASGWDSTNYGYTF,TGTGCTAGTGGTTGGGACAGCACTAACTATGGCTACACCTTC
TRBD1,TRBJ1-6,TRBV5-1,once,CASSGEDRGRNSPLHF,TGCGCCAGCAGCGGGGAGGACAGGGGGCGAAATTCACCCCTCCACTTT
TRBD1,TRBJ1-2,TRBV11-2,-,CASSLTGGLDGYTF,TGTGCCAGCAGTTTGACAGGGGGCTTAGATGGCTACACCTTC
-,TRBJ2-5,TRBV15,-,CATSRVSRQETQYF,TGTGCCACCAGCAGAGTTTCAAGGCAAGAGACCCAGTACTTC
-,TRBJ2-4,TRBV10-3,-,CAISERGETGKVAKNIQYF,TGTGCCATCAGTGAAAGAGGGGAAACAGGAAAAGTAGCCAAAAACATTCAGTACTTC
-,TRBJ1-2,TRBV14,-,CASSQDTPIAYGYTF,TGTGCCAGCAGCCAAGATACACCAATAGCCTATGGCTACACCTTC
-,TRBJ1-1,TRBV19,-,CASSIIGTQWANTEAFF,TGTGCCAGTAGTATAATCGGGACACAGTGGGCTAACACTGAAGCTTTCTTT
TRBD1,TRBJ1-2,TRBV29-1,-,CSVTGGSNYGYTF,TGCAGCGTTACAGGGGGCTCGAACTATGGCTACACCTTC
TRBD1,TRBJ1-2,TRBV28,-,CASSLAGGANYGYTF,TGTGCCAGCAGTTTAGCAGGGGGCGCTAACTATGGCTACACCTTC
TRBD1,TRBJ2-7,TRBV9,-,CASSPTGTGNTYEQYF,TGTGCCAGCAGCCCCACCGGGACAGGGAACACCTACGAGCAGTACTTC